One sample yielded the 5 T cell receptor beta chains listed below, sequenced in a study of T cell responses to AZD1222 COVID-19 vaccine. Only in-frame clones appear in the TCRdb table, and some are missing; sequencing was by immunoSEQ multiplex PCR. Of fewer than 200,000 clones listed, approximately 90% are singletons. This sample comprised peripheral blood, obtained on day 0 of MenACWY control vaccination. These receptors were collected from an adult in good health.

The chain carries TRBV14 and TRBJ1-6; D not certain. The germline gives CDR1 SGHDN, CDR2 FVKESK. The CDR3 sequence is 15 residues long. Deletions cut 1 base from V and 4 bases from J, with 8 bases between. The CDR3 DNA sequence: TGTGCCAGCAGCCAAGCAACGGGTTATAATTCACCCCTCCACTTT. It specifies CASSQATGYNSPLHF. The whole variable domain, filled in from reference TRBV14 and TRBJ1-6, reads EAGVTQFPSHSVIEKGQTVTLRCDPISGHDNLYWYRRVMGKEIKFLLHFVKESKQDESGMPNNRFLAERTGGTYSTLKVQPAELEDSGVYFCASSQATGYNSPLHFGNGTRLTVT.

This chain joins TRBV2 and TRBJ2-1; the D gene is possibly TRBD2 (6 bases). This CDR3 has 14 amino acids. Trimming removed 3 bases at V and 8 bases at J, with 14 bases between. CDR1 and CDR2 from the germline V gene are SNHLY and FYNNEI. Here the CDR3 reads CASSEGRLVDEQFF. In nucleotides, the CDR3 is TGTGCCAGCAGTGAGGGGAGGTTAGTGGATGAGCAGTTCTTC.

V and J are TRBV9 and TRBJ2-7; TRBD2 matches at 15 bases. The CDR3 is 17 amino acids. V shed 4 bases, J shed 2 bases, and the junction held 7 bases outside the gene matches. In germline, CDR1 is SGDLS, CDR2 YYNGEE. CDR3 sequence reads: CASSSGLAGGIAYEQYF. The CDR3 coding sequence is TGTGCCAGCAGCTCGGGACTAGCGGGAGGTATCGCCTACGAGCAGTACTTC.

This chain links TRBV4-3 with TRBJ2-7, with D possibly matching TRBD2 (5 bases). The V and J ends lost 1 base and 2 bases respectively, with 18 bases between them. The CDR3 is 17 amino acids. Germline V lookup: CDR1 LGHNA, CDR2 YSLEER. The CDR3 spells CASSQGASAAGPYEQYF. As DNA, the CDR3 is TGCGCCAGCAGCCAAGGGGCCTCCGCCGCGGGCCCCTACGAGCAGTACTTC.

The CDR3 sequence: CASNGEGQFF. The CDR3 nucleotides read TGCGCCAGCAATGGGGAGGGGCAGTTCTTC. V and J are TRBV5-1 and TRBJ2-1; 7 bases align to TRBD2. CDR1 and CDR2 from the germline V gene are SGHRS and YFSETQ. Trimming at V came to 6 bases and at J to 12 bases, leaving 3 bases not matched to a gene. This CDR3 has 10 amino acids.